The 26 T cell receptor beta chains given below trace back to one sample, sequenced in a study of monozygotic twins with inflammatory bowel disease (dated 2019 in TCRdb). Preparation of the library involved 5' RACE. TCRdb records Illumina HiSeq 2500 as the sequencer. The reads underwent TCRdb reprocessing, giving one record for each CDR3 protein sequence and no DNA. The sample table records about 300,000 distinct CDR3 sequences. Jointly, the top ten make up less than 6.5% of the sample. The sequenced material came from blood. The source is a human donor with ulcerative colitis or Crohn's disease, or a healthy co-twin of an affected twin (not recorded which).

The chain recombines TRBV30 with TRBJ2-5; lacking DNA, the TRBD2 call made by TCRdb goes unchecked. Germline-derived CDR1 and CDR2 are GTSNPN and SVGIG (reference sequence). CDR3 length: 14 amino acids. The CDR3 sequence: CAWRTSGSSETQYF.

J is TRBJ1-4 and V is TRBV28; TCRdb names TRBD1, which stays unverified in the absence of DNA. The CDR3 is made up of 18 amino acids. Germline V CDR1 and CDR2: MDHEN, SYDVKM. This CDR3 reads CASSSRAGGASTNEKLFF.

The chain combines TRBV12-3 or TRBV12-4 with TRBJ2-1; TCRdb selects TRBD2, and the lack of DNA leaves this call unchecked. The CDR3 sequence is 15 residues long. The CDR3 protein is CASSSGGSGYNEQFF.

This chain links TRBV10-3 with TRBJ1-1. Germline CDR1 and CDR2: ENHRY and SYGVKD. There are 13 residues in the CDR3. CDR3 region: CAISGDFDTEAFF.

This chain links TRBV6-1 with TRBJ1-5; no DNA is available, so the TRBD1 call from TCRdb remains unchecked. The CDR3 length is 15 residues. In germline, CDR1 is MNHNS, CDR2 SASEGT. CDR3 sequence: CASSEAGTQGQPQHF.

The chain combines TRBV6-5 with TRBJ1-3. CDR1 MNHEY and CDR2 SVGAGI come from the germline V gene. The length of the CDR3 is 11 residues. The CDR3: CASSYGNTIYF.

The V gene is TRBV28, the J gene TRBJ2-7. The CDR3 covers 14 residues. In germline, CDR1 is MDHEN, CDR2 SYDVKM. The CDR3 spells CASSLPHIFYEQYF.

The V gene is TRBV29-1, the J gene TRBJ1-2; TCRdb picks TRBD1, but there is no DNA to check that call. Germline CDR1 SQVTM, CDR2 ANQGSEA. There are 15 residues in the CDR3. The CDR3 sequence is CSVEGRTPFNYGYTF.

This chain uses TRBV15 with TRBJ1-6. Germline V gene lookup returns CDR1 LNHNV and CDR2 YYDKDF (reference sequence). This CDR3 has 19 residues. The CDR3 here is CATSRDAGGRSSYNSPLHF.

The CDR3 spells CASGLVVTGNTGELFF. This sequence joins TRBV12-5 and TRBJ2-2. This CDR3 is built from 16 residues. Germline assignment: CDR1 LGHNT and CDR2 FRNRAP.

The chain uses TRBV29-1 and TRBJ2-1; TCRdb's assignment of TRBD2 cannot be checked, as there is no DNA. Germline V lookup: CDR1 SQVTM, CDR2 ANQGSEA. This CDR3 has 14 residues. CDR3 amino acids: CSGGSGVTYNEQFF.

The gene calls are TRBV5-6 and TRBJ2-7; TCRdb reports TRBD1, a call that lacks DNA to check it against. The CDR3 totals 13 residues. Germline assignment: CDR1 SGHDT and CDR2 YYEEEE. The CDR3 spells CASSGDSNYEQYF. The complete variable domain, with remaining parts taken from reference TRBV5-6 and TRBJ2-7, reads DAGVTQSPTHLIKTRGQQVTLRCSPKSGHDTVSWYQQALGQGPQFIFQYYEEEERQRGNFPDRFSGHQFPNYSSELNVNALLLGDSALYLCASSGDSNYEQYFGPGTRLTVT.

The chain employs TRBV30 and TRBJ1-1. Germline loops: CDR1 GTSNPN, CDR2 SVGIG (reference sequence). The CDR3 has 12 residues. The CDR3 loop reads CAWSLQNTEAFF.

The gene calls are TRBV7-9 and TRBJ2-3; TCRdb's D gene call, TRBD2, goes unchecked for lack of DNA. The CDR3 is made up of 15 amino acids. Germline CDR1 and CDR2: SEHNR and FQNEAQ (reference sequence). The CDR3 loop reads CASSLGAGDTDTQYF.

The rearrangement joins TRBV28 to TRBJ1-5. Germline V gene lookup returns CDR1 MDHEN and CDR2 SYDVKM. CDR3 length equals 15 residues. The CDR3 is CASSLGVSNKQPQHF. The full variable domain, with the rest looked up from reference TRBV28 and TRBJ1-5, is DVKVTQSSRYLVKRTGEKVFLECVQDMDHENMFWYRQDPGLGLRLIYFSYDVKMKEKGDIPEGYSVSREKKERFSLILESASTNQTSMYLCASSLGVSNKQPQHFGDGTRLSIL.

The gene calls are TRBV2 and TRBJ2-7; the D call from TCRdb, TRBD1, cannot be confirmed without DNA. Germline CDR1 is SNHLY and CDR2 is FYNNEI. The length of the CDR3 is 14 residues. CDR3 in amino acids: CASRPQGGAYEQYF.

The gene calls are TRBV28 and TRBJ1-1; TCRdb names TRBD1, which stays unverified in the absence of DNA. The germline V gene has CDR1 MDHEN and CDR2 SYDVKM. The CDR3 covers 13 residues. The CDR3 sequence: CASSSLTGSEAFF. Full variable domain (rest looked up from reference TRBV28 and TRBJ1-1): DVKVTQSSRYLVKRTGEKVFLECVQDMDHENMFWYRQDPGLGLRLIYFSYDVKMKEKGDIPEGYSVSREKKERFSLILESASTNQTSMYLCASSSLTGSEAFFGQGTRLTVV.

J is TRBJ2-5 and V is TRBV6-5; TCRdb picks TRBD1, but there is no DNA to check that call. Germline CDR1 reads MNHEY; CDR2 reads SVGAGI. The CDR3 is 15 residues long. CDR3 protein: CASSSGQGAGETQYF.

The chain recombines TRBV6-4 with TRBJ2-1. Germline V lookup: CDR1 MRHNA, CDR2 SNTAGT. The CDR3 has 13 residues. This chain's CDR3 is CASSEEKGNEQFF.

The CDR3 reads CSARFDSGPANEKLFF. The chain uses TRBV20-1 and TRBJ1-4. The CDR3 has 16 amino acids. Germline assignment: CDR1 DFQATT and CDR2 SNEGSKA (reference sequence).

The chain carries TRBV24-1 and TRBJ2-2; TCRdb lists TRBD2, though no DNA is available to test this call. Per the germline V gene, CDR1 is KGHDR and CDR2 is SFDVKD. This CDR3 is built from 15 residues. CDR3 protein: CATSDTGLNTGELFF.

V gene TRBV12-5 combines with J gene TRBJ2-2; TCRdb gives TRBD1 as the D gene, but with no DNA this cannot be confirmed. Germline assignment: CDR1 LGHNT and CDR2 FRNRAP. The CDR3 is made up of 15 amino acids. CDR3 in amino acids: CASGTWTGSTGELFF.

The gene calls are TRBV5-1 and TRBJ1-2. The CDR3 extends over 14 amino acids. From germline, CDR1 is SGHRS and CDR2 YFSETQ. The CDR3 loop is CASSLSGPNYGYTF.

This chain connects TRBV6-6 to TRBJ1-2; the TCRdb call, TRBD1, lacks DNA for checking. There are 13 residues in the CDR3. CDR1 and CDR2 from the germline V gene are MNHNY and SVGAGI (reference sequence). The CDR3 sequence is CASSLGDLYGYTF.

This chain joins TRBV20-1 and TRBJ2-2. CDR1 is DFQATT, CDR2 SNEGSKA, per germline (reference sequence). This CDR3 has 12 amino acids. The CDR3 spells CSARADTGELFF.

The chain uses TRBV12-3 or TRBV12-4 and TRBJ1-5. The CDR3 runs 15 residues. CDR3 protein: CASSLNGYSNQPQHF.